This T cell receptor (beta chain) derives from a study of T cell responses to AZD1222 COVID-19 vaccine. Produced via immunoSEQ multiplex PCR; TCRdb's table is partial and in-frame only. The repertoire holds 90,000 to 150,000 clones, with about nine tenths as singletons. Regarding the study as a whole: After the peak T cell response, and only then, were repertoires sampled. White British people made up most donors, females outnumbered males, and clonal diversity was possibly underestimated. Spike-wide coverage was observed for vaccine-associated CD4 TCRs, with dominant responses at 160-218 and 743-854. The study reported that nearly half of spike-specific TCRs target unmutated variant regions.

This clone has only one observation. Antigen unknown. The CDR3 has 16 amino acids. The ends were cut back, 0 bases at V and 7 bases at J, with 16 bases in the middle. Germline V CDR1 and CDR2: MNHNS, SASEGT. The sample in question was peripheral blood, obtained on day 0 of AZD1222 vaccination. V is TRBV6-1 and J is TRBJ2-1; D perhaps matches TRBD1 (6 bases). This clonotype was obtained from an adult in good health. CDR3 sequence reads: CASSEASTGTWNEQFF. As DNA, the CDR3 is TGTGCCAGCAGTGAAGCGAGCACAGGGACGTGGAATGAGCAGTTCTTC.